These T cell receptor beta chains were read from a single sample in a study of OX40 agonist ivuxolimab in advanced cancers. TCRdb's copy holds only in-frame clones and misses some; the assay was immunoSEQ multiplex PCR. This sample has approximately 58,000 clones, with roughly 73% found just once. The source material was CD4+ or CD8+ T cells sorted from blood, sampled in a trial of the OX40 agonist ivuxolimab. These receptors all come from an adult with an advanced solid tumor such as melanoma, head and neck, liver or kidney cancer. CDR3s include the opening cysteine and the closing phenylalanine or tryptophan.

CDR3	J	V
CASSSRRTEETQYF	TRBJ2-5	TRBV27
CASSVEGWGNGYTF	TRBJ1-2	TRBV19
CASSFGHVIEKLFF	TRBJ1-4	TRBV28
CAWIPRRRLNTEAFF	TRBJ1-1	TRBV30
CASSWNPTRGNSPLHF	TRBJ1-6	TRBV5-1
CASSRGSPVGTEAFF	TRBJ1-1	TRBV21-1
CASSPTGDYGYTF	TRBJ1-2	TRBV5-8
CASSHRGGRSRNQPQHF	TRBJ1-5	TRBV7-2
CASQQYSNQPQHF	TRBJ1-5	TRBV6-1
CASSLGDPASYEQYF	TRBJ2-7	TRBV5-4
CASSSTSGNTEAFF	TRBJ1-1	TRBV5-1
CASMEDRTNEKLFF	TRBJ1-4	TRBV6-1
CASRGQAAYEQYF	TRBJ2-7	TRBV6-1
CASSTEQGIYYGYTF	TRBJ1-2	TRBV7-9
CASSSRNRGPYGYTF	TRBJ1-2	TRBV11-2
CASSEAGDPYEQYF	TRBJ2-7	TRBV6-1
CASSSGLAGYNEQFF	TRBJ2-1	TRBV7-3
CASSEPLQGNNSPLHF	TRBJ1-6	TRBV10-2
CASSIDRAGGYTF	TRBJ1-2	TRBV19
CASRAGQGRQPQHF	TRBJ1-5	TRBV28
CASSPGGGRGNIQYF	TRBJ2-4	TRBV28
CASSLGRDESPLHF	TRBJ1-6	TRBV5-4
CASSPGQTKNIQYF	TRBJ2-4	TRBV18
CASSLTGGTDTQYF	TRBJ2-3	TRBV6-4
CASTRGDRRYNEQFF	TRBJ2-1	TRBV6-1
CASSIKQGIEQFF	TRBJ2-1	TRBV6-4